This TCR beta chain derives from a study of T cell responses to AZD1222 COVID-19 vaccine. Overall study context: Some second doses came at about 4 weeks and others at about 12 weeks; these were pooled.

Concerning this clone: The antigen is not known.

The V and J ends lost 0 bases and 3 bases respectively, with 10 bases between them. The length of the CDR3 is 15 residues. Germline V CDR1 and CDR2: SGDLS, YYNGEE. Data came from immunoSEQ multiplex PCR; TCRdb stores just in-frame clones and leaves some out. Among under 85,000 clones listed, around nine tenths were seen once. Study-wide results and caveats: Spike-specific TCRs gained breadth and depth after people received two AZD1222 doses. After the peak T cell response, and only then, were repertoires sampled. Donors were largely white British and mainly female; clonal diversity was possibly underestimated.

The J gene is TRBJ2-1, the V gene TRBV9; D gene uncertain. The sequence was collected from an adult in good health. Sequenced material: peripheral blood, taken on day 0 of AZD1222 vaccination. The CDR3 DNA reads TGTGCCAGCAGCGTAGGGGTTACTTACTACAATGAGCAGTTCTTC. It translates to CASSVGVTYYNEQFF.